The clone carrying this T cell receptor beta chain was counted once. Per the authors' pipeline: Nucleated cell counts were estimated from reference gene primer amplification. Data came from immunoSEQ multiplex PCR; TCRdb stores just in-frame clones and leaves some out. The V and J calls and the clone size are those of that table, but D and trimming were determined from the DNA. The sample comprises tens of thousands of clones, 65% to 80% of which are singletons, and about half rests with the top ten. There are 13 residues in the CDR3. Germline loops: CDR1 SGHKS, CDR2 YYEKEE (reference sequence). V lost 1 base, J lost 8 bases, and 12 bases lay in between. The source of the sample is a study of blood T cell repertoires in COVID-19. In the study overall: COVID-19 samples collected from the United States, Italy and Spain covered acute and convalescent phases. The cDNA or gDNA used as material had been derived from T cells, B-cell-depleted T cells, or PBMCs.

The sequenced sample consisted of peripheral blood. The clonotype originates from a human donor in a cohort sampled during active COVID-19. This rearrangement joins TRBV5-5 to TRBJ1-2, with a tentative D call TRBD1 (5 bases). The CDR3 region has the DNA TGTGCCAGCAGCTTGTACCAGGGTGGGGGCTACACCTTC. Its translation is CASSLYQGGGYTF.